This T cell receptor beta chain was identified in a study of cytomegalovirus exposure and HLA in healthy donors. Broader study findings: A classifier reportedly called cytomegalovirus status with high sensitivity and specificity. A later analysis found first-cohort TCR clusters tended to co-occur in the 130 or so validation repertoires. Many donors carried some public TCRs, although rarity characterized most TCR sequences.

Data came from immunoSEQ multiplex PCR; TCRdb stores just in-frame clones and leaves some out. Of 95,000 to 150,000 clones listed, roughly 90% are singletons. The donors were part of the roughly 120-subject validation cohort, which stood apart from the roughly 670-subject first cohort. V lost 7 bases to trimming and J lost 12 bases, with 26 bases between them. The CDR3 covers 15 residues. Germline loops: CDR1 SNHLY, CDR2 FYNNEI. Details on this clone: Its antigen is not known.

The rearrangement links TRBV2 to TRBJ2-3, with D possibly being TRBD1 (6 bases). The source is a woman between 18 and 30 years old in good health and CMV-seropositive. The source material was PBMCs. The CDR3 region has the DNA TGTGCCAGCAACTCGTACTCGGGACATTCAACGGGTCAGTATTTT. Its translation: CASNSYSGHSTGQYF.